The table lists the clone carrying this T cell receptor (beta chain) with many counts. The antigen remains undetermined. The CDR3 has 13 amino acids. The ends lost 5 bases at V and 8 bases at J; junction bases unmatched: 6. CDR1 and CDR2 from the germline V gene are DFQATT and SNEGSKA (reference sequence). This sample is part of a study of T cells in Graves' hyperthyroidism and ophthalmopathy. Study conclusions and caveats: Also found in blood were most expanded thyroid clonotypes above 0.001. Median prediction lead before ophthalmopathy onset was 5 to 7 months with the model.

Clinical symptoms, serum thyroxine and TRAb, thyroid ultrasound and orbital computed tomography were used for the diagnoses. RNA transcripts provided the source from which TCR beta CDR3 regions were amplified. The HTBI primer set served for first-round RT-PCR of the TCR CDR3. TCRdb processed the multiplex PCR reads anew with MiXCR; each CDR3 protein has one entry. Here the sample spans around 530,000 distinct CDR3 sequences, over 15% being singletons. Material: blood. The clonotype originates from a woman under 30 with Graves' ophthalmopathy. The chain has TRBV20-1 and TRBJ2-1; the match to TRBD1 covers 10 bases. DNA for the CDR3: TGCAGTGCTCCGGGACAGGGGACCCATGAGCAGTTCTTC. Its translation is CSAPGQGTHEQFF.